This TCR beta chain was recorded in a study of beta chain features in type 1 diabetes. The sample holds a few counts of this clone. One heparinised blood draw, averaging about 100 mL, came from each donor. Central memory, naive, regulatory and stem cell-like memory CD4+ cells were sorted by CD45RO/CCR7/CD25/CD127/CD95/CD27. The purity of all sorted populations exceeded 95%. Since all of the isolated RNA was reverse transcribed, expressed TCRB transcripts were what got sequenced. Assay: immunoSEQ multiplex PCR; the TCRdb copy retains only in-frame clones and omits some. This table has 130,000 to 150,000 clones, 9.2% appearing once. This CDR3 comprises 14 residues. Germline V CDR1 and CDR2: SGHVS, FQNEAQ. J was trimmed by 1 base and V by 5 bases; bases with no gene match: 4.

Material for sequencing was central memory CD4+ T cells from blood. The source is a man younger than 30 in good health. The rearrangement joins TRBV7-8 to TRBJ2-7; 8 bases align to TRBD1. The CDR3 loop reads CASSPRQGSYEQYF. CDR3 in DNA: TGTGCCAGCAGCCCTCGACAGGGGTCCTACGAGCAGTACTTC.